The present entry profiles one TCR beta chain with its context. Antigen: not known. This sample was included in a study of cytomegalovirus exposure and HLA in healthy donors. The CDR3 is 15 amino acids. Germline values: CDR1 MRHNA, CDR2 SNTAGT. The V gene end was trimmed by 0 bases and the J gene end by 5 bases; junction bases not matched to a gene: 1. With 60 Vbeta and 13 Jbeta primers, the PCR was carried out. The data were produced by immunoSEQ multiplex PCR, yet TCRdb's version contains in-frame clones alone and is incomplete. The table shows more than 100,000 clones, with more than 65% occurring only once. General observations from the study: Clonal expansion was found to be greater in HLA-associated TCR beta chains than in equally common others in a later analysis. The number of N-insertions in an Asian-associated ancestry cluster was reportedly below the 666-donor mean in a later analysis.

The sequenced sample consisted of PBMCs. V and J are TRBV6-4 and TRBJ1-4; the match to TRBD1 covers 9 bases. The clonotype originates from a human donor in good health. The CDR3 bases are TGTGCCAGCAGTGACTCCGGGACAGGGAATGAAAAACTGTTTTTT. It translates to CASSDSGTGNEKLFF.